Following are 7 T cell receptor beta chains from one sample sequenced in a study of vaccination and CD4 T cells after COVID-19. These receptors have no known antigen. The Oncomine TCR Beta short-read assay was applied to DNA of cultured CD4+ T cells. TCRdb fed the PCR reads into MiXCR, producing one record per CDR3 protein. The sample lists 9,500 to 11,000 distinct CDR3 sequences; roughly 25% were seen once. The sample's treatment: roughly ten-day PBMC culture with coronavirus spike peptide pools or control peptides (ViraFEST assay). Sequenced material: CD4+ T cells from blood, cultured in vitro, taken after SARS-CoV-2 vaccination. All receptors derive from a human donor who had recovered from COVID-19.

The gene calls are TRBV5-1 and TRBJ2-7, with TRBD1 matching over 8 bases. Germline-derived CDR1 and CDR2 are SGHRS and YFSETQ. The length of the CDR3 is 16 residues. V dropped 0 bases and J dropped 2; count of bases not matched to a gene: 7. The CDR3 nucleotides are TGCGCCAGCAGCTTGGCGACAGGGGCTCTCACCTACGAGCAGTACTTC. Protein product: CASSLATGALTYEQYF.

The chain couples TRBV28 to TRBJ2-2, with 11 positions matching TRBD2. V lost 8 bases, J lost 6 bases, and 8 bases stayed unmatched. Germline CDR1 and CDR2: MDHEN and SYDVKM. The CDR3 sequence is 15 residues long. For the CDR3, the DNA is TGTGCCAGCCATTTGACTAGCGGGGCTTCCGGGGAGCTGTTTTTT. This translates into CASHLTSGASGELFF.

V usage is TRBV20-1 and J usage is TRBJ2-7; D tentatively fits TRBD1 or TRBD2 (5 bases each). Germline V gene lookup returns CDR1 DFQATT and CDR2 SNEGSKA (reference sequence). V lost 2 bases, J lost 2 bases, and 13 bases lay in between. The CDR3 contains 14 residues. The CDR3 loop reads CSARRGADAYEQYF. CDR3 DNA sequence: TGCAGTGCTAGAAGAGGGGCAGACGCCTACGAGCAGTACTTC.

This clonotype is medium-sized. The chain is built from TRBV6-1 and TRBJ2-5, with 14 bases lining up with TRBD2. Germline V gives CDR1 MNHNS, CDR2 SASEGT. This CDR3 has 15 amino acids. V shed 7 bases and J 1 base; nucleotides not matched to a gene: 2. The CDR3 DNA sequence: TGTGCCAGCACCGGACTAGCGGGGGGCCAAGAGACCCAGTACTTC. It codes for CASTGLAGGQETQYF.

The chain links TRBV10-3 to TRBJ2-7, with D tentatively TRBD2 (7 bases). V lost 0 bases, J lost 9 bases, and 33 bases lay in between. Germline values: CDR1 ENHRY, CDR2 SYGVKD. The CDR3 has 20 residues. Here the CDR3 reads CAISESSSRGETSLLRVQYF. The CDR3 DNA reads as TGTGCCATCAGTGAGTCGAGTTCCAGGGGCGAGACTAGCCTTCTACGAGTGCAGTACTTC.

This clonotype was seen a few times. V and J are TRBV19 and TRBJ2-1; the D is unclear. Germline assignment: CDR1 LNHDA and CDR2 SQIVND (reference sequence). This CDR3 has 14 residues. Trimming left V 3 bases short and J 1 base short, with 7 bases between. The CDR3 reads CASSIPVSYNEQFF. The CDR3 DNA reads as TGTGCCAGTAGTATTCCGGTTTCCTACAATGAGCAGTTCTTC.

The chain combines TRBV28 with TRBJ2-1; 8 nucleotides align to TRBD2. This CDR3 is 15 amino acids long. CDR1 and CDR2 (germline): MDHEN, SYDVKM. V lost 4 bases, J lost 2 bases, and 4 bases stayed unmatched. CDR3 in DNA: TGTGCCAGCAGTTCGGCGGGACTAGCCTACAATGAGCAGTTCTTC. Its protein product is CASSSAGLAYNEQFF.